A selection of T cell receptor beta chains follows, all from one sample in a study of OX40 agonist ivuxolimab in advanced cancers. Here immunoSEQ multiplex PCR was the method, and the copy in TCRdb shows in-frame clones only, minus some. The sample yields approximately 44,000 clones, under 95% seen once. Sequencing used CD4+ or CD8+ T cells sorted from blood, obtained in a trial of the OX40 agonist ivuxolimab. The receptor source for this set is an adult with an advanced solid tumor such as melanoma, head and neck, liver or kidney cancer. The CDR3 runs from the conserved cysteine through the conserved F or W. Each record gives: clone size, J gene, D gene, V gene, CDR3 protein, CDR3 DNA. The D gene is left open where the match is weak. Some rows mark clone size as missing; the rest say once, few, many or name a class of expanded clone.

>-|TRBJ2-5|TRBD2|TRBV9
CASSPLSGGQETQYF
TGTGCCAGCAGCCCCCTCAGCGGGGGACAAGAGACCCAGTACTTC
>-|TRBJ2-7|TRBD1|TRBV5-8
CASSLWDSSYEQYF
TGTGCCAGCAGCCTATGGGACAGCTCCTACGAGCAGTACTTC
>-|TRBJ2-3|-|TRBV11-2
CASSLGGGPSTDTQYF
TGTGCCAGCAGCTTAGGTGGCGGGCCTAGCACAGATACGCAGTATTTT
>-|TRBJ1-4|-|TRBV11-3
CASSLYAGTNEKLFF
TGTGCCAGCAGCTTATATGCGGGCACTAATGAAAAACTGTTTTTT
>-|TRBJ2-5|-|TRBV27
CASSLEWAGETQYF
TGTGCCAGCAGTTTGGAGTGGGCGGGAGAGACCCAGTACTTC
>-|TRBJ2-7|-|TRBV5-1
CASSSGDPNSHRSYEQYF
TGCGCCAGCAGCTCGGGGGACCCGAATTCCCACCGATCCTACGAGCAGTACTTC
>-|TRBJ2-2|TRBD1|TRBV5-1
CASSQRTGGLLDGELFF
TGCGCCAGCAGCCAAAGGACAGGGGGCCTACTTGACGGGGAGCTGTTTTTT
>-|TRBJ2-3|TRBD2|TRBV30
CAWSYSGSSPDTQYF
TGTGCCTGGAGCTATAGCGGGAGTAGTCCAGATACGCAGTATTTT
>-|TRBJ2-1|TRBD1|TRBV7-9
CASSPSDRAYEQFF
TGTGCCAGCAGCCCCTCTGACAGGGCGTATGAGCAGTTCTTC
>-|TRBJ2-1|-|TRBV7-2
CASSHLAGNEQFF
TGTGCCAGCTCCCACCTAGCCGGGAATGAGCAGTTCTTC
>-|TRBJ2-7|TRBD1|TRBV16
CASSPRDREYEQYF
TGTGCCAGCAGCCCTAGGGACAGAGAGTACGAGCAGTACTTC
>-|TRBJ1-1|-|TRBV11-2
CASSLDLGTRSEAFF
TGTGCCAGCAGCTTAGATCTGGGGACGAGGTCTGAAGCTTTCTTT
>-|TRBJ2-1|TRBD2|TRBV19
CASSMGGINEQFF
TGTGCCAGTAGTATGGGAGGGATCAATGAGCAGTTCTTC
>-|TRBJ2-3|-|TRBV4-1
CASSQVQDTQYF
TGCGCCAGCAGCCAAGTACAAGATACGCAGTATTTT
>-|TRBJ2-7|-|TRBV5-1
CASSLAWGEYEQYF
TGCGCCAGCAGCTTGGCCTGGGGGGAGTACGAGCAGTACTTC
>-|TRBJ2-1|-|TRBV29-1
CSVAPDGYNEQFF
TGCAGCGTGGCACCGGACGGCTACAATGAGCAGTTCTTC
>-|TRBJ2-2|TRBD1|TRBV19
CASSRQGNTGELFF
TGTGCCAGTAGCAGACAGGGTAACACCGGGGAGCTGTTTTTT
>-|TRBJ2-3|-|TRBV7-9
CASSSGAVEPIKGQYF
TGTGCCAGCAGCTCTGGGGCCGTAGAACCTATCAAGGGGCAGTATTTT
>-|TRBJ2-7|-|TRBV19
CASSNGLVYEQYF
TGTGCCAGTAGTAACGGACTGGTATACGAGCAGTACTTC
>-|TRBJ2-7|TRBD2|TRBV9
CASSAAASGLSSYEQYF
TGTGCCAGCAGCGCGGCAGCTAGCGGTTTGAGCTCCTACGAGCAGTACTTC
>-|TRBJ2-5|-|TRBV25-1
CASSATGFQETQYF
TGTGCCAGCAGTGCGACAGGATTCCAAGAGACCCAGTACTTC
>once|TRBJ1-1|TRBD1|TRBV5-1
CASSFTGETEAFF
TGCGCCAGCAGCTTTACAGGGGAGACTGAAGCTTTCTTT
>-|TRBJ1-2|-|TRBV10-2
CASSEGGSNYGYTF
TGCGCCAGCAGTGAGGGGGGATCTAACTATGGCTACACCTTC
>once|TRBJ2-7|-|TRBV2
CASSEYEQYF
TGTGCCAGCAGTGAATACGAGCAGTACTTC
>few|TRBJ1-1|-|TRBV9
CASSVRSTNTEAFF
TGTGCCAGCAGCGTGAGGAGTACCAACACTGAAGCTTTCTTT
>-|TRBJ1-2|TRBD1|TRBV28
CASSSDRRGTYGYTF
TGTGCCAGCAGTTCGGACAGGCGAGGGACCTATGGCTACACCTTC
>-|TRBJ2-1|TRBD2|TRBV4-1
CASSQLPRGTSGYNEQFF
TGCGCCAGCAGCCAGCTACCTCGGGGGACTAGCGGGTACAATGAGCAGTTCTTC
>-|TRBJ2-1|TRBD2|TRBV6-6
CASSYRTSGIYNEQFF
TGTGCCAGCAGTTATAGGACTAGCGGGATATACAATGAGCAGTTCTTC